This T cell receptor (beta chain) was obtained from a study of cytomegalovirus exposure and HLA in healthy donors. Across the whole study: When over 300 donors were genotyped, about 81% of them were found to fall in the Caucasian-associated ancestry cluster. Study findings and constraints: Listed as cytomegalovirus-associated were 150 or so TCR beta chains. Indistinguishable V segments such as TRBV6-2 and TRBV6-3 were excluded. In a later analysis, at a false discovery rate of 0.05, 15,000 to 20,000 TCR beta sequences matched HLA alleles.

Points on this clone: Its antigen remains unidentified.

With 60 Vbeta and 13 Jbeta primers, the PCR was carried out. Using immunoSEQ multiplex PCR, the repertoire was profiled, and TCRdb retains in-frame clones only, with some absent. The sample includes about 180,000 clones, more than 75% of them seen just once. The V and J ends lost 4 bases and 7 bases respectively, with 4 bases between them. Germline V gives CDR1 MNHNY, CDR2 SVGAGI (reference sequence). The CDR3 length is 11 residues. Sequencing used PBMCs. This receptor was identified in a woman younger than 45 in good health and CMV-seropositive. The J gene is TRBJ2-2, the V gene TRBV6-6, with no clear D. The CDR3 DNA reads as TGTGCCAGCAGTTCAAACGGGGAGCTGTTTTTT. Its translation: CASSSNGELFF.